The 2 T cell receptor beta chains below come from one sample, sequenced in a study of CD8 T cells in Susac syndrome. The RNA, about 0.5 to 1 ug, was put through reverse transcription using random hexamers. TCRdb re-called the immunoSEQ multiplex PCR reads through MiXCR, storing one row per CDR3 protein. This table has 240,000 or so distinct CDR3 sequences, almost 97% appearing once. Sequenced material: CD4+ T cells from PBMCs. The receptor set was obtained from a human donor with Susac syndrome.

The chain recombines TRBV29-1 with TRBJ2-3; 14 positions match TRBD2. The germline V gene has CDR1 SQVTM and CDR2 ANQGSEA. This CDR3 is built from 18 residues. After removal of 4 bases from V and 2 bases from J, the junction contained 11 bases not matched to a gene. The CDR3 region is CSVGPTSGRGLNTDTQYF. DNA for the CDR3: TGCAGCGTTGGACCGACTAGCGGGAGGGGTCTGAACACAGATACGCAGTATTTT.

This sequence joins TRBV2 and TRBJ2-1; D call uncertain. Germline CDR1 and CDR2: SNHLY and FYNNEI. The V and J ends lost 3 bases and 9 bases respectively, with 15 bases between them. This CDR3 region has 14 residues. CDR3 coding DNA: TGTGCCAGCAGTGATACTTTCCCGCCCGGTGAGCAGTTCTTC. This codes for CASSDTFPPGEQFF.